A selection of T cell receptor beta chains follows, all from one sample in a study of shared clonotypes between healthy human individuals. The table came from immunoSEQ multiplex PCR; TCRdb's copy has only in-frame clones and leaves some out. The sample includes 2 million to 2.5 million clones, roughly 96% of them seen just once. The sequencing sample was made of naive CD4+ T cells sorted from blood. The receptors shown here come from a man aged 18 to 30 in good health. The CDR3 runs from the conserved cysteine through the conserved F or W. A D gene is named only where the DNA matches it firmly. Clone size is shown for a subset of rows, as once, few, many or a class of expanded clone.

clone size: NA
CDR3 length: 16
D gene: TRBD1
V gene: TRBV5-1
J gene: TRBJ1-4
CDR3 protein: CASSLAPGQGNEKLFF
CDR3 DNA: TGCGCCAGCAGCTTGGCTCCGGGACAGGGGAATGAAAAACTGTTTTTT

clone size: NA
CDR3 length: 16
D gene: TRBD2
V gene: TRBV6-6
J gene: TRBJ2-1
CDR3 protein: CASSPLTSGIYNEQFF
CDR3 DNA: TGTGCCAGCAGCCCTCTGACTAGCGGGATTTACAATGAGCAGTTCTTC

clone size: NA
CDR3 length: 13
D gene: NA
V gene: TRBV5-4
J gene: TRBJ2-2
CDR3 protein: CASSLGGAGELFF
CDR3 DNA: TGTGCCAGCAGCTTGGGAGGGGCCGGGGAGCTGTTTTTT

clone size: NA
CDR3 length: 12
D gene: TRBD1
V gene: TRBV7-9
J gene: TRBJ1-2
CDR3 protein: CASSLDRVYYTF
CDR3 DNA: TGTGCCAGCAGCTTGGACAGGGTATACTACACCTTC

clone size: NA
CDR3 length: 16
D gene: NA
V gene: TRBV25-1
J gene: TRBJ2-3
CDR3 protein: CASSESGPVLADTQYF
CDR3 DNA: TGTGCCAGCAGTGAGTCTGGTCCGGTCTTGGCAGATACGCAGTATTTT

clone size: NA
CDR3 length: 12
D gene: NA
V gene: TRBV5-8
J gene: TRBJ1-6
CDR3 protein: CASSFMNSPLHF
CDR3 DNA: TGTGCCAGCAGCTTTATGAATTCACCCCTCCACTTT

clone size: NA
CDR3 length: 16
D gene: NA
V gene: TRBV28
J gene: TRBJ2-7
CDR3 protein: CASSYPGISKSYEQYF
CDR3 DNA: TGTGCCAGCAGTTACCCAGGTATCTCGAAGTCCTACGAGCAGTACTTC

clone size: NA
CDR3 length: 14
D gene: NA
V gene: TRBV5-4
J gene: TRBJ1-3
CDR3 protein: CASNNGRNGNTIYF
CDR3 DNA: TGTGCCAGCAATAATGGCCGAAATGGAAACACCATATATTTT

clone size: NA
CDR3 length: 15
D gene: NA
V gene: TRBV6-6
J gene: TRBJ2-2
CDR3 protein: CASSRVGSNTGELFF
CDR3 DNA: TGTGCCAGCAGTCGGGTGGGGTCGAACACCGGGGAGCTGTTTTTT

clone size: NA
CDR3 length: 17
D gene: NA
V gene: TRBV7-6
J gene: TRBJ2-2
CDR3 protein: CASSSRQTFPNTGELFF
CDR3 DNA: TGTGCCAGCAGCTCGAGACAGACCTTCCCGAACACCGGGGAGCTGTTTTTT

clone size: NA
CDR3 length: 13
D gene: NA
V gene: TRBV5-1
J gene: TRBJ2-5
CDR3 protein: CASSWTEQETQYF
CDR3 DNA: TGCGCCAGCAGCTGGACAGAGCAGGAGACCCAGTACTTC

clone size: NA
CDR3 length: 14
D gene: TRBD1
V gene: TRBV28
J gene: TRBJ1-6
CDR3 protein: CASSPTGTNSPLHF
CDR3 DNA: TGTGCCAGCAGCCCGACAGGGACCAACTCACCCCTCCACTTT

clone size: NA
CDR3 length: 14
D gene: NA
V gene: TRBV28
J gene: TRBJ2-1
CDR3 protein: CASSISDYYNEQFF
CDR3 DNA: TGTGCCAGCAGTATATCAGACTACTACAATGAGCAGTTCTTC

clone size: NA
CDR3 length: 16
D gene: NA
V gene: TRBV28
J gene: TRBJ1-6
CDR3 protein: CASSVGTDAYNSPLHF
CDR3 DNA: TGTGCCAGCAGTGTGGGGACCGATGCATATAATTCACCCCTCCACTTT

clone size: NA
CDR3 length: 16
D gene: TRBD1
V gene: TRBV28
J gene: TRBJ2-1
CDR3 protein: CASSLSRGLSYNEQFF
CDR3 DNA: TGTGCCAGCAGTTTATCCAGGGGGTTATCCTACAATGAGCAGTTCTTC

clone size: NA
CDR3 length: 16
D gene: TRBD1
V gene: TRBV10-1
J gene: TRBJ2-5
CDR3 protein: CASSDPQQGGQETQYF
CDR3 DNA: TGCGCCAGCAGTGATCCCCAACAGGGGGGACAAGAGACCCAGTACTTC

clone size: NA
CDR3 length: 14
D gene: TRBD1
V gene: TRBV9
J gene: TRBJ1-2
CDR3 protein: CASSSGQQNYGYTF
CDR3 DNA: TGTGCCAGCAGCTCGGGACAGCAGAACTATGGCTACACCTTC

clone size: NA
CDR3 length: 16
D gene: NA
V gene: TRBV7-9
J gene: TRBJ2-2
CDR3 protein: CASSSGFSSNTGELFF
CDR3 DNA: TGTGCCAGCAGCTCGGGGTTCAGTTCGAACACCGGGGAGCTGTTTTTT

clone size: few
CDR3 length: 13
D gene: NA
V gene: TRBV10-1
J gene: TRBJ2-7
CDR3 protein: CASRNLAVYEQYF
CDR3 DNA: TGCGCCAGCAGGAACCTAGCTGTCTACGAGCAGTACTTC

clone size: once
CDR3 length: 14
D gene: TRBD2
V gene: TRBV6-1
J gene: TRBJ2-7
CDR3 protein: CASSTGTSGYEQYF
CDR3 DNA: TGTGCCAGCAGTACAGGGACTAGCGGCTACGAGCAGTACTTC

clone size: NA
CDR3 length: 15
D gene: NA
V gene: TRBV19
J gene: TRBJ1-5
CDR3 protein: CASSIQGTISQPQHF
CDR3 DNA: TGTGCCAGTAGTATACAGGGGACAATCAGTCAGCCCCAGCATTTT

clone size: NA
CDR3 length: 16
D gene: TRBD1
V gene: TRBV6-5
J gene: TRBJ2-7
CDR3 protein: CASSSRAGTGSHEQYF
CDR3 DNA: TGTGCCAGCAGTTCCCGAGCCGGGACAGGGTCCCACGAGCAGTACTTC

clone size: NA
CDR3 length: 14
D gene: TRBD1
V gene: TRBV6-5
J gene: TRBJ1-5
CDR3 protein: CASSYGTGNQPQHF
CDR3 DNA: TGTGCCAGCAGTTACGGGACAGGGAATCAGCCCCAGCATTTT

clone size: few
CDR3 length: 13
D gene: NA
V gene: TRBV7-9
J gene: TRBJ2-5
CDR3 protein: CASSLQGRETQYF
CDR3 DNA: TGTGCCAGCAGCTTACAGGGGAGGGAGACCCAGTACTTC

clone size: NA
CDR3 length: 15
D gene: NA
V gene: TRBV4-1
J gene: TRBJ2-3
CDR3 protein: CASSQDGRGTDTQYF
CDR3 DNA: TGCGCCAGCAGCCAAGACGGACGCGGGACAGATACGCAGTATTTT

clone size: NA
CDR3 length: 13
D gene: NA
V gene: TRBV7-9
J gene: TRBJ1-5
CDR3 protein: CASSLQGDQPQHF
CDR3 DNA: TGTGCCAGCAGTCTACAGGGAGATCAGCCCCAGCATTTT

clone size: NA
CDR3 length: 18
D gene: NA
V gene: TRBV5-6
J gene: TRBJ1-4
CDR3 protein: CASSFGTTGSRTNEKLFF
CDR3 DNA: TGTGCCAGCAGCTTTGGCACCACCGGGAGTCGAACTAATGAAAAACTGTTTTTT

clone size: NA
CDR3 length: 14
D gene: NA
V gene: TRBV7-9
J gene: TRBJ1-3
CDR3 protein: CASRRGGSGNTIYF
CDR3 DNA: TGTGCCAGCAGACGGGGAGGCTCTGGAAACACCATATATTTT

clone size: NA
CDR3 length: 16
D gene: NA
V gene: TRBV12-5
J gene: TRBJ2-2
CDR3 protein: CASANYRDRGTGELFF
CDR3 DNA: TGTGCTAGTGCCAACTACAGGGATCGAGGCACCGGGGAGCTGTTTTTT

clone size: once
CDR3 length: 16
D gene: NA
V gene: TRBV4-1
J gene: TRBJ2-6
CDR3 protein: CASTDPGTSGANVLTF
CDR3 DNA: TGCGCCAGCACCGATCCGGGAACAAGCGGGGCCAACGTCCTGACTTTC

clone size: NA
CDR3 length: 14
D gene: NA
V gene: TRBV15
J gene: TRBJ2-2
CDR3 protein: CATSRGGNTGELFF
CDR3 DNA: TGTGCCACCAGCAGGGGAGGGAACACCGGGGAGCTGTTTTTT

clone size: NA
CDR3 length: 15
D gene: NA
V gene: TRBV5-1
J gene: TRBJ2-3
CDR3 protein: CASSFDQRITDTQYF
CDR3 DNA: TGCGCCAGCAGCTTCGACCAAAGAATCACAGATACGCAGTATTTT

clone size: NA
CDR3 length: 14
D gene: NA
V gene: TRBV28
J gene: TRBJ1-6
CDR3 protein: CASSQLASNSPLHF
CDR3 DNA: TGTGCCAGCAGTCAACTCGCCTCTAATTCACCCCTCCACTTT

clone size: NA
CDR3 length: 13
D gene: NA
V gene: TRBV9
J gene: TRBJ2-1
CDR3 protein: CASSVMAHNEQFF
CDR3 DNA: TGTGCCAGCAGCGTAATGGCTCACAATGAGCAGTTCTTC

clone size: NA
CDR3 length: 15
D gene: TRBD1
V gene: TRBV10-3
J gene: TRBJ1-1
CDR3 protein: CAISEKGGAGTEAFF
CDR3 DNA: TGTGCCATCAGTGAGAAAGGGGGCGCAGGCACTGAAGCTTTCTTT

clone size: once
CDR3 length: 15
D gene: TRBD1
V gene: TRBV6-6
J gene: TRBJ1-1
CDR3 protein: CASSPPRDRGLEAFF
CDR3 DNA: TGTGCCAGCAGTCCTCCACGGGACAGGGGGCTTGAAGCTTTCTTT

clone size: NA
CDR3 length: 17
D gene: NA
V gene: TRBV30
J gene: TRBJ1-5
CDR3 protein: CAWSSGKGQGSNQPQHF
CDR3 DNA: TGTGCCTGGAGCTCTGGGAAGGGACAAGGTAGCAATCAGCCCCAGCATTTT

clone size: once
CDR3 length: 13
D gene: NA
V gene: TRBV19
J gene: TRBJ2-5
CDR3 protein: CASSIRGQETQYF
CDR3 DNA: TGTGCCAGTAGTATCCGAGGGCAAGAGACCCAGTACTTC

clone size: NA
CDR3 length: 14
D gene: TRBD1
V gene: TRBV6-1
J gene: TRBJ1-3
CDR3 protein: CASRRGQAGNTIYF
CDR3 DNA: TGTGCCAGCAGGAGGGGGCAGGCTGGAAACACCATATATTTT

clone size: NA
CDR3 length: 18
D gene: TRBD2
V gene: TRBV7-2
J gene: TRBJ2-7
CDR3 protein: CASSPLGLAGGPAYEQYF
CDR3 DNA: TGTGCCAGCAGCCCCCTGGGACTAGCGGGAGGGCCTGCCTACGAGCAGTACTTC

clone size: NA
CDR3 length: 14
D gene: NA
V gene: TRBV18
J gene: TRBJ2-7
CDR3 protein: CASSPRGNSYEQYF
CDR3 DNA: TGTGCCAGCTCACCTCGGGGAAACTCCTACGAGCAGTACTTC

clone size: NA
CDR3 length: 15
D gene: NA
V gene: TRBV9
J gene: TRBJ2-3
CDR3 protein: CASSVGAARTDTQYF
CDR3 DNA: TGTGCCAGCAGCGTGGGGGCAGCGCGCACAGATACGCAGTATTTT

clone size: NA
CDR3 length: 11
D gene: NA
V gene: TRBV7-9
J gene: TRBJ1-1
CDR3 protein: CASAGGTEAFF
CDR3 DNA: TGTGCCAGCGCTGGAGGCACTGAAGCTTTCTTT

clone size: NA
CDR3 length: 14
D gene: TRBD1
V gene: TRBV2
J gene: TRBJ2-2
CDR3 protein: CASSRTQGAGELFF
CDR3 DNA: TGTGCCAGCAGTCGTACCCAGGGGGCCGGGGAGCTGTTTTTT

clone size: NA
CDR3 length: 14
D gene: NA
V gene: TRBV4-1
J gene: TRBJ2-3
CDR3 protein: CASSQDPEGDTQYF
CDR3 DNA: TGCGCCAGCAGCCAAGACCCAGAAGGGGATACGCAGTATTTT

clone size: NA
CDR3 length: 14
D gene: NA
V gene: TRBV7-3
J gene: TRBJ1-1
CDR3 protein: CASSFSGGNTEAFF
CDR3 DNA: TGTGCCAGCAGCTTCAGTGGGGGGAACACTGAAGCTTTCTTT

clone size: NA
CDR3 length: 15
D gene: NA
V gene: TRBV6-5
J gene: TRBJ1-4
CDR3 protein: CASSYSGLNNEKLFF
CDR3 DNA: TGTGCCAGCAGTTACTCGGGACTAAACAATGAAAAACTGTTTTTT

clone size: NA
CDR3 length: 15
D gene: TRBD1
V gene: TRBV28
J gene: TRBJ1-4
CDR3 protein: CASSSPGGPNEKLFF
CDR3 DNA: TGTGCCAGCAGTTCTCCAGGGGGCCCTAATGAAAAACTGTTTTTT

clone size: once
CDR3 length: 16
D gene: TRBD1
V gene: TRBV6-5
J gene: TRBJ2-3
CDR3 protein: CASSLQGTLGTDTQYF
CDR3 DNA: TGTGCCAGCAGTTTACAGGGGACGCTCGGCACAGATACGCAGTATTTT

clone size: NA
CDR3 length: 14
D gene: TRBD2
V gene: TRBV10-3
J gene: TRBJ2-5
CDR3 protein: CAISAGGGQETQYF
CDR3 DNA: TGTGCCATCAGTGCGGGAGGGGGGCAAGAGACCCAGTACTTC

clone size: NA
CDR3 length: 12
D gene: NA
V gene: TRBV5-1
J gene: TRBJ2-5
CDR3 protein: CASSLSPQAKYF
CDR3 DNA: TGCGCCAGCAGCTTGTCCCCGCAGGCAAAGTACTTC

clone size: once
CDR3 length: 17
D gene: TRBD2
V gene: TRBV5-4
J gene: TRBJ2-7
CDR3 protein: CASSNGLAGSYGSEQYF
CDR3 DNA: TGTGCCAGCAGCAACGGACTAGCGGGAAGCTACGGTAGCGAGCAGTACTTC

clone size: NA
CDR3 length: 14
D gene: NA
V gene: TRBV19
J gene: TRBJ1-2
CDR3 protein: CASRSTGIVYGYTF
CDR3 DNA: TGTGCCAGTAGATCGACAGGAATCGTCTATGGCTACACCTTC

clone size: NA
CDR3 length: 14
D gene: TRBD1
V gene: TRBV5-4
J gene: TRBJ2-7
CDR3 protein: CASRPGQGPYEQYF
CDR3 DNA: TGTGCCAGCAGGCCGGGACAGGGCCCCTACGAGCAGTACTTC